Each of the 18 T cell receptor beta chains below was sequenced from the same sample in a study of identical twins. Using its own MiXCR run on the 5' RACE reads, TCRdb lists one record per CDR3 protein. Seen here are about 530,000 distinct CDR3 sequences, about 22% observed once, and the top ten hold approximately 0.49%. This sample also belongs to another study, concerning yellow fever vaccine responses in identical twins.

Sample: CD4+ T cells sorted from blood. The receptors originated from a woman aged 18-35 years in good health.

This clonotype has a handful of counts. The chain carries TRBV20-1 and TRBJ2-1, with 11 nucleotides matching TRBD2. Trimming removed 4 bases from V and 5 bases from J; junction bases left unmatched: 7. This CDR3 spans 15 amino acids. The germline CDR1 and CDR2 sequences are DFQATT and SNEGSKA (reference sequence). The CDR3 sequence is CSAISGLAGHNEQFF. The DNA of the CDR3 is TGCAGTGCTATCTCCGGACTAGCGGGTCACAATGAGCAGTTCTTC.

This sequence joins TRBV7-6 and TRBJ1-1, with D uncertain. The V gene lost 4 bases and the J gene lost 3 bases, with 9 bases spanning the gap. From germline, CDR1 is SGHVS and CDR2 FNYEAQ. This CDR3 contains 13 residues. For the CDR3, the DNA is TGTGCCAGCAGCTGGAACTCGGACACTGAAGCTTTCTTT. This encodes CASSWNSDTEAFF.

This clonotype was counted only a few times. The J gene is TRBJ1-4, the V gene TRBV6-5; no reliable D call. This CDR3 is built from 11 residues. The V end lost 5 bases, the J end lost 6 bases, and 4 bases lay between the germline ends. The V gene's germline CDR1 is MNHEY and CDR2 SVGAGI. CDR3 coding DNA: TGTGCCAGCAGTAAAGATGAAAAACTGTTTTTT. Translated, it gives CASSKDEKLFF.

This clonotype was observed at least ten times. The chain couples TRBV5-1 to TRBJ2-7, with a possible D match to TRBD1 (6 bases). CDR1 and CDR2 from the germline V gene are SGHRS and YFSETQ. The CDR3 runs 13 residues. V lost 2 bases, J lost 4 bases, and 10 bases lay in between. CDR3 DNA: TGCGCCAGCAGCTTCTTCCAGGGGTACGAGCAGTACTTC. Residues: CASSFFQGYEQYF.

This chain joins TRBV24-1 and TRBJ2-2; TRBD1 matches at 10 bases. The germline V gene encodes CDR1 KGHDR and CDR2 SFDVKD. This CDR3 contains 17 residues. The ends lost 5 bases at V and 4 bases at J; junction bases unmatched: 9. CDR3: CATSAGGGQGFTGELFF. In DNA, the CDR3 is TGTGCCACCAGTGCCGGAGGGGGACAGGGGTTCACCGGGGAGCTGTTTTTT.

The chain couples TRBV27 to TRBJ2-6; D is unresolved. V was clipped by 2 bases and J by 0 bases, with 11 bases between them. CDR1 is MNHEY and CDR2 is SMNVEV in the germline V gene (reference sequence). CDR3 length: 17 residues. The CDR3 sequence is CASSLGADSSGANVLTF. In DNA, the CDR3 is TGTGCCAGCAGTTTAGGTGCGGATAGCTCTGGGGCCAACGTCCTGACTTTC.

The chain uses TRBV10-3 and TRBJ1-2; possibly TRBD1 for D (5 bases). The CDR3 runs 11 residues. Germline CDR1 is ENHRY and CDR2 is SYGVKD. Trimming shortened V by 7 bases and J by 5 bases, and 8 bases separated the two germline ends. CDR3 coding DNA: TGTGCCATCAAGGACATTTATGGCTACACCTTC. Amino acids: CAIKDIYGYTF.

This clonotype appeared a single time. The rearrangement uses TRBV6-1 and TRBJ2-1; unclear D gene. Trimming left V 6 bases short and J 1 base short, with 13 bases between. Germline lookup yields CDR1 MNHNS and CDR2 SASEGT. CDR3 size: 15 residues. CDR3 DNA sequence: TGTGCCAGCAGCCGACGAATGCAATCCTACAATGAGCAGTTCTTC. Its protein product is CASSRRMQSYNEQFF.

This chain uses TRBV28 with TRBJ1-1; 7 positions match TRBD1. This CDR3 is 17 amino acids long. Germline V lookup: CDR1 MDHEN, CDR2 SYDVKM. The ends lost 2 bases at V and 1 base at J; junction bases unmatched: 10. The CDR3 loop is CASSLGRTGFQNTEAFF. The CDR3 nucleotides are TGTGCCAGCAGTTTAGGCCGGACAGGCTTTCAGAACACTGAAGCTTTCTTT.

This clonotype was counted a few times. The chain recombines TRBV12-3 or TRBV12-4 with TRBJ1-2; D may be TRBD1 (5 bases). V was pared by 0 bases and J by 4 bases, with 9 bases between. The CDR3 has 14 residues. The CDR3 sequence is CASSLAGDGYGYTF. The CDR3, as DNA: TGTGCCAGCAGTTTAGCTGGGGACGGCTATGGCTACACCTTC.

CDR3 bases: TGTGCCAGCAGCTTCGGCCCAGGAATGGGTAGCGAGCAGTACGTC. Encoded protein: CASSFGPGMGSEQYV. The chain employs TRBV7-8 and TRBJ2-7; D remains ambiguous. Germline V gene data show CDR1 as SGHVS and CDR2 as FQNEAQ. Trimming took off 3 bases at V and 6 bases at J, with 18 bases between the two ends. The CDR3 loop spans 15 amino acids.

This clonotype was counted only a few times. The chain carries TRBV10-3 and TRBJ2-1; TRBD2 matches at 10 bases. Germline CDR1 ENHRY, CDR2 SYGVKD. J gave up 4 bases and V 6 bases, and 6 bases lay outside the gene matches. The CDR3 length is 15 residues. The CDR3 reads CAIRTGLAAYNEQFF. DNA for the CDR3: TGTGCCATCAGGACCGGACTAGCGGCATACAATGAGCAGTTCTTC.

The chain links TRBV6-1 to TRBJ2-3; no firm D call. The CDR3 covers 15 residues. With 2 bases removed from V and 2 bases from J, the gap between germline ends came to 11 bases. CDR1 is MNHNS and CDR2 is SASEGT in the germline V gene. The CDR3 DNA is TGTGCCAGCAGTGAAACATTGTTAGCCACAGATACGCAGTATTTT. Translation gives CASSETLLATDTQYF.

The chain joins TRBV18 to TRBJ2-1, with 12 bases that match TRBD2. The CDR3 totals 14 residues. V was clipped by 4 bases and J by 9 bases; unmatched bases: 4. The germline V gene encodes CDR1 KGHSH and CDR2 LQKENI. The CDR3 bases are TGTGCCAGCTCACGACTAGCGGGAGTTATTGAGCAGTTCTTC. Its translation: CASSRLAGVIEQFF.

The CDR3 is CASSSIGNEQFF. Written as DNA, the CDR3 is TGTGCCAGCAGCTCCATTGGGAATGAGCAGTTCTTC. The V gene is TRBV7-9, the J gene TRBJ2-1, with D hard to call. Looked up from germline, CDR1 is SEHNR and CDR2 is FQNEAQ (reference sequence). The CDR3 spans 12 residues. Trimming removed 4 bases at V and 7 bases at J, with 8 bases between.

The J gene is TRBJ1-1, the V gene TRBV18; the D is unclear. Germline V gene sequence: CDR1 KGHSH, CDR2 LQKENI. Trimming left V 0 bases short and J 4 bases short, with 15 bases between. The CDR3 is 16 residues long. CDR3 in DNA: TGTGCCAGCTCACCACCTTGGACTGTCGGAACCACTGAAGCTTTCTTT. This encodes CASSPPWTVGTTEAFF.

This sequence joins TRBV10-3 and TRBJ1-1; 8 bases fit TRBD1. The germline V gene encodes CDR1 ENHRY and CDR2 SYGVKD. The CDR3 contains 14 residues. Trimming cost V 5 bases and J 5 bases; bases outside gene matches: 7. This CDR3 reads CAISTGQGGTEAFF. The DNA for the CDR3 is TGTGCCATCAGTACCGGACAGGGTGGGACTGAAGCTTTCTTT.

The CDR3 nucleotides are TGTGCCAGCAGTCCCGGGGTAGGAAATCAGCCCCAGCATTTT. Its protein is CASSPGVGNQPQHF. The V gene is TRBV12-3 or TRBV12-4, the J gene TRBJ1-5; D is unclear. The ends were cut back, 5 bases at V and 4 bases at J, with 12 bases in the middle. This CDR3 is built from 14 residues.